The 2 T cell receptor beta chains listed next were all sequenced from one sample in a study of blood T cell repertoires in COVID-19 (dated by TCRdb to about 2020). The receptor library was made with the immunoSEQ multiplex PCR assay. TCRdb re-hosts the immuneACCESS table, in-frame sequences only. Its copies lack some clones; in the studies checked, an unresolved V gene accounts for under half of them, and the cause for the rest is not known. The sample table lists around 380,000 clones, approximately 87% of them with a count of one. 1% to 1.5% of the sample lies in the top ten. Sequencing was carried out using PBMCs or T cells enriched from blood (not recorded which). These receptors were obtained from a man between 25 and 39 years old who had recovered from COVID-19.

V usage is TRBV7-9 and J usage is TRBJ1-2; a possible D gene is TRBD1 (6 bases). From germline, CDR1 is SEHNR and CDR2 FQNEAQ (reference sequence). Trimming took 4 bases from V and 4 from J, leaving 16 bases between them. This CDR3 contains 15 residues. CDR3 amino acids: CASSSNDRPSYGYTF. The CDR3 DNA reads TGTGCCAGCAGCTCCAATGACAGGCCAAGCTATGGCTACACCTTC.

V usage is TRBV29-1 and J usage is TRBJ2-7; 7 bases line up with TRBD1. This CDR3 comprises 13 residues. The germline CDR1 and CDR2 sequences are SQVTM and ANQGSEA. Trimming removed 7 bases from V and 7 bases from J; junction bases left unmatched: 13. DNA for the CDR3: TGCAGCGCCCATGGGCAGGGGGTTAGGGAGCAGTACTTC. Residues: CSAHGQGVREQYF.